The TCR beta chain under discussion was sequenced for a study of blood T cell repertoires in COVID-19. V lost 1 base and J 1 base, leaving 7 bases between the germline ends. The CDR3 consists of 14 residues. CDR1 is SGHAT, CDR2 FQNNGV, per germline. Some clones are missing from TCRdb's copy, which holds only in-frame ones; the method was immunoSEQ multiplex PCR. The sample records about 300,000 clones, about nine tenths being singletons. The source material was PBMCs or T cells enriched from blood (not recorded which). The rearrangement joins TRBV11-2 to TRBJ1-1; no firm D call. This receptor was identified in a woman younger than 35 who had recovered from COVID-19. CDR3 in DNA: TGTGCCAGCAGCTTAGGGGCAGGGAACACTGAAGCTTTCTTT. This sequence encodes CASSLGAGNTEAFF.